These 32 T cell receptor beta chains came from one sample sequenced in a study of CD8 T cells in ankylosing spondylitis. Study-wide results and caveats: A TCR beta motif made of fewer than ten highly homologous variants seemed typical of ankylosing spondylitis blood.

TCRdb analysed the 5' RACE reads with MiXCR anew, one entry per CDR3 protein. The sample consists of about 220,000 distinct CDR3 sequences, around 18% of them appearing once. No cognate antigen is known for these TCRs. Material for sequencing was blood, either unsorted or a sorted T cell fraction (not recorded which). The receptors were sampled from a male donor with ankylosing spondylitis.

The gene calls are TRBV6-1 and TRBJ2-1, with D maybe TRBD2 (5 bases). Germline-derived CDR1 and CDR2 are MNHNS and SASEGT. The CDR3 extends over 14 amino acids. Deletions cut 2 bases from V and 7 bases from J, with 12 bases between. CDR3 residues: CASSEILARNEQFF. CDR3 DNA: TGTGCCAGCAGTGAAATATTAGCGCGGAATGAGCAGTTCTTC.

This clonotype was picked up a small number of times. This rearrangement joins TRBV7-6 to TRBJ1-2; D gene uncertain. Germline CDR1 and CDR2: SGHVS and FNYEAQ. The CDR3 has 12 residues. With 6 bases removed from V and 1 base from J, the gap between germline ends came to 6 bases. CDR3 in DNA: TGTGCCAGCAGTCCCTTTAACTATGGCTACACCTTC. It is translated as CASSPFNYGYTF. The full variable domain, its missing parts supplied by reference TRBV7-6 and TRBJ1-2, is GAGVSQSPRYKVTKRGQDVALRCDPISGHVSLYWYRQALGQGPEFLTYFNYEAQQDKSGLPNDRFSAERPEGSISTLTIQRTEQRDSAMYRCASSPFNYGYTFGSGTRLTVV.

This clonotype was counted a few times. The chain is built from TRBV12-3 or TRBV12-4 and TRBJ2-3; 8 bases map to TRBD1. The junction had 9 bases not matched to a gene; V was cut back by 5 bases and J by 5 bases. This CDR3 is 15 amino acids long. This CDR3 reads CASSPRAGGLDTQYF. The DNA of the CDR3 is TGTGCCAGCAGTCCCCGGGCAGGGGGCTTAGATACGCAGTATTTT.

This clonotype was counted between two and nine times. The chain carries TRBV27 and TRBJ2-5, with D perhaps TRBD1 or TRBD2 (5 bases each). CDR3 length equals 12 residues. V was clipped by 3 bases and J by 6 bases, with 8 bases between them. Germline lookup yields CDR1 MNHEY and CDR2 SMNVEV (reference sequence). CDR3 DNA: TGTGCCAGCAGTTTTTGGGGGAAGACCCAGTACTTC. Translated: CASSFWGKTQYF.

The rearrangement joins TRBV3-1 to TRBJ2-1; D not certain. The length of the CDR3 is 16 residues. V lost 2 bases and J 0 bases, leaving 11 bases between the germline ends. Germline V gene data show CDR1 as LGHDT and CDR2 as YNNKEL (reference sequence). CDR3 region: CASSQPRLSSYNEQFF. CDR3 sequence (DNA): TGTGCCAGCAGCCAACCCAGACTCTCCTCCTACAATGAGCAGTTCTTC.

The table lists this clonotype with many counts. This chain links TRBV7-9 with TRBJ1-1, with D possibly TRBD1 on 5 matching bases. CDR3 length: 13 amino acids. V lost 4 bases, J lost 1 base, and 7 bases lay in between. Germline V gene data show CDR1 as SEHNR and CDR2 as FQNEAQ (reference sequence). CDR3 DNA: TGTGCCAGCAGCTGGGACGGGAACACTGAAGCTTTCTTT. Amino acid sequence: CASSWDGNTEAFF.

This clonotype was found a few times. The rearrangement joins TRBV9 to TRBJ2-2, with a weak D call TRBD1 (6 bases). The CDR3 totals 18 residues. Between the trimmed V and J ends, which lost 0 bases and 2 bases, there was a span of 17 bases. Germline V gene lookup returns CDR1 SGDLS and CDR2 YYNGEE. DNA for the CDR3: TGTGCCAGCAGCGTAGGAATAAACAGGGTTTACAACACCGGGGAGCTGTTTTTT. Amino acid sequence: CASSVGINRVYNTGELFF.

This clonotype was counted a few times. This chain connects TRBV5-1 to TRBJ1-5; tentative D call: TRBD1 (5 bases). The V end lost 4 bases, the J end lost 0 bases, and 14 bases lay between the germline ends. In germline, CDR1 is SGHRS, CDR2 YFSETQ. The CDR3 has 16 residues. CDR3 region: CASSPGGSYSNQPQHF. The CDR3 coding sequence is TGCGCCAGCAGCCCTGGGGGGAGTTATAGCAATCAGCCCCAGCATTTT.

As DNA, the CDR3 is TGTGCCCACAGTGGTGAGCGCTACAATGAGCAGTTCTTC. Translation: CAHSGERYNEQFF. The V gene is TRBV10-3, the J gene TRBJ2-1; D remains unclear. Trimming stripped 11 bases from V and 3 bases from J, with 14 bases between. The CDR3 is made up of 13 amino acids. The V gene's germline CDR1 is ENHRY and CDR2 SYGVKD.

The table lists this clonotype with many counts. V and J are TRBV7-2 and TRBJ1-4, with D possibly TRBD1 on 6 matching bases. This CDR3 has 16 residues. Germline V lookup: CDR1 SGHTA, CDR2 FQGNSA. Between the trimmed V and J ends, which lost 5 bases and 5 bases, there was a span of 18 bases. The CDR3 sequence is CASSQTPDRVNEKLFF. CDR3 bases: TGTGCCAGCAGCCAAACCCCGGACAGAGTGAATGAAAAACTGTTTTTT. Full variable domain (rest looked up from reference TRBV7-2 and TRBJ1-4): GAGVSQSPSNKVTEKGKDVELRCDPISGHTALYWYRQSLGQGLEFLIYFQGNSAPDKSGLPSDRFSAERTGGSVSTLTIQRTQQEDSAVYLCASSQTPDRVNEKLFFGSGTQLSVL.

The rearrangement joins TRBV4-3 to TRBJ2-3; no reliable D call. This CDR3 is built from 14 residues. The V end lost 3 bases, the J end lost 5 bases, and 12 bases lay between the germline ends. Per the germline V gene, CDR1 is LGHNA and CDR2 is YSLEER. CDR3 DNA: TGCGCCAGCAGCCAGCCATCACAGCGAGATACGCAGTATTTT. Amino acids: CASSQPSQRDTQYF.

V gene TRBV5-4 combines with J gene TRBJ2-1, with TRBD1 matching 9 bases. With 3 bases clipped from V and 8 bases from J, the junction kept 9 bases outside the gene matches. From germline, CDR1 is SGHNT and CDR2 YYREEE (reference sequence). This CDR3 is 15 amino acids long. CDR3 region: CASSSLTGGWDEQFF. In DNA form, the CDR3 reads TGTGCCAGCAGCTCTCTCACAGGGGGCTGGGATGAGCAGTTCTTC.

CDR3 residues: CAWSVGGFSFF. The CDR3 DNA reads as TGTGCCTGGAGTGTGGGAGGGTTTTCTTTCTTT. The chain employs TRBV30 and TRBJ1-1; D ambiguous. Germline V lookup: CDR1 GTSNPN, CDR2 SVGIG (reference sequence). There are 11 residues in the CDR3. Trimming took off 0 bases at V and 12 bases at J, with 11 bases between the two ends.

Only a few counts were recorded for this clonotype. The J gene is TRBJ2-1, the V gene TRBV24-1; 8 bases agree with TRBD1. Trimming removed 3 bases from V and 9 bases from J; junction bases left unmatched: 3. The CDR3 runs 13 residues. In germline, CDR1 is KGHDR, CDR2 SFDVKD. The CDR3: CATSDGQGPEQFF. In nucleotides, the CDR3 is TGTGCCACCAGTGATGGACAGGGTCCTGAGCAGTTCTTC.

In this sample, this clonotype is medium-sized. The V and J genes are TRBV7-8 and TRBJ2-7; TRBD2 matches 12 bases. Germline CDR1 and CDR2: SGHVS and FQNEAQ. With V trimmed by 4 bases and J by 3 bases, 13 bases remained unmatched. This CDR3 contains 18 residues. The CDR3 protein is CASSSGDGLAGNYYEQYF. The CDR3 DNA reads TGTGCCAGCAGCTCCGGTGACGGACTAGCGGGGAACTACTACGAGCAGTACTTC.

The chain employs TRBV29-1 and TRBJ1-3, with D uncertain. The V gene lost 7 bases and the J gene lost 0 bases, with 10 bases spanning the gap. Germline V gene lookup returns CDR1 SQVTM and CDR2 ANQGSEA. The CDR3 loop spans 13 amino acids. The CDR3: CSGRDYSGNTIYF. CDR3 bases: TGCAGCGGGCGGGATTACTCTGGAAACACCATATATTTT.

There are many counts of this clonotype. V usage is TRBV12-3 or TRBV12-4 and J usage is TRBJ2-5, with D uncertain. The CDR3 runs to 13 residues. Trimming took off 3 bases at V and 4 bases at J, with 9 bases between the two ends. CDR3 in DNA: TGTGCCAGCAGTTTTGGGGATACAGAGACCCAGTACTTC. Translation: CASSFGDTETQYF.

CDR3 sequence: CSPLVKLTYEQYF. CDR3 sequence (DNA): TGCAGTCCCCTTGTTAAGCTAACCTACGAGCAGTACTTC. The chain couples TRBV20-1 to TRBJ2-7; D uncertain. The CDR3 runs to 13 residues. The V gene's germline CDR1 is DFQATT and CDR2 SNEGSKA (reference sequence). Trimming shortened V by 8 bases and J by 2 bases, and 16 bases separated the two germline ends.

This clonotype was seen more than once but under ten times. The rearrangement links TRBV9 to TRBJ2-2; D unresolved. Germline V lookup: CDR1 SGDLS, CDR2 YYNGEE. The CDR3 consists of 13 residues. V dropped 3 bases and J dropped 4 bases, with 7 bases sitting between them. CDR3 coding DNA: TGTGCCAGCAGCGCCTGGGGCACCGGGGAGCTGTTTTTT. This encodes CASSAWGTGELFF.

V usage is TRBV29-1 and J usage is TRBJ1-4; TRBD1 matches at 7 bases. The ends lost 6 bases at V and 0 bases at J; junction bases unmatched: 10. Germline V gives CDR1 SQVTM, CDR2 ANQGSEA. This CDR3 is 16 amino acids long. This CDR3 reads CSVLDRLAPTNEKLFF. In nucleotides, the CDR3 is TGCAGCGTACTGGACAGGTTAGCTCCAACTAATGAAAAACTGTTTTTT.

This clonotype has a single count. The genes are TRBV4-3 and TRBJ1-1; D remains ambiguous. V was clipped by 1 base and J by 4 bases, with 10 bases between them. The germline gives CDR1 LGHNA, CDR2 YSLEER. The CDR3 runs 14 residues. CDR3 in DNA: TGCGCCAGCAGCCAAGGTTATGCGAGCACTGAAGCTTTCTTT. Translated, it gives CASSQGYASTEAFF.

The rearrangement links TRBV3-1 to TRBJ2-2; the D gene is possibly TRBD1 (5 bases). This CDR3 spans 14 amino acids. Deletions cut 1 base from V and 5 bases from J, with 8 bases between. From germline, CDR1 is LGHDT and CDR2 YNNKEL (reference sequence). The CDR3 region has the DNA TGTGCCAGCAGCCAAGTAAAGGGGACCGGGGAGCTGTTTTTT. The encoded protein is CASSQVKGTGELFF.

This clonotype was counted only a few times. This sequence joins TRBV29-1 and TRBJ2-2, with 12 bases identical to TRBD2. After removal of 7 bases from V and 7 bases from J, the junction contained 19 bases not matched to a gene. The CDR3 consists of 18 residues. In germline, CDR1 is SQVTM, CDR2 ANQGSEA. The chain's CDR3 is CSARLAGEAGRLSGELFF. Here the CDR3 DNA reads TGCAGCGCCCGACTAGCGGGAGAAGCGGGCCGGTTGAGCGGGGAGCTGTTTTTT.

The chain employs TRBV7-9 and TRBJ1-2, with 8 bases identical to TRBD1. CDR1 SEHNR and CDR2 FQNEAQ come from the germline V gene (reference sequence). V gave up 5 bases and J gave up 8 bases; unmatched junction bases: 10. CDR3 length equals 14 residues. The CDR3 DNA sequence: TGTGCCAGCAGCGGCCAGGACAGGGTCAAAGGCTACACCTTC. Protein: CASSGQDRVKGYTF.

Only a few counts were recorded for this clonotype. V is TRBV28 and J is TRBJ2-5; D is possibly TRBD2 (7 bases). The CDR3 contains 13 residues. The V end lost 8 bases, the J end lost 5 bases, and 15 bases lay between the germline ends. From germline, CDR1 is MDHEN and CDR2 SYDVKM. The CDR3 loop reads CASGGGRYETQYF. In DNA form, the CDR3 reads TGTGCCAGCGGGGGCGGGAGATACGAGACCCAGTACTTC.

The chain is built from TRBV29-1 and TRBJ2-3, with a possible D match to TRBD1 (5 bases). Germline loops: CDR1 SQVTM, CDR2 ANQGSEA. The CDR3 covers 15 residues. Trimming pared 4 bases from V and 4 bases from J, leaving 18 bases between. Written as DNA, the CDR3 is TGCAGCGTTGTGGTGGGCAGGGTTGTTGCAGATACGCAGTATTTT. Encoded protein: CSVVVGRVVADTQYF.

The sample holds many counts of this clonotype. The J gene is TRBJ2-7, the V gene TRBV21-1; TRBD1, the table's D call, was not compared with the DNA. TRBV21-1 is noted as a pseudogene. The length of the CDR3 is 16 residues. CDR3 bases: TGTGCCAGCAGCACCTACGCAGACAGGGGGAAGGACGAGCAGTACTTC. It specifies CASSTYADRGKDEQYF.

The rearrangement links TRBV15 to TRBJ1-5, with TRBD1 matching over 8 bases. J gave up 0 bases and V 0 bases, and 13 bases lay outside the gene matches. Germline V gene data show CDR1 as LNHNV and CDR2 as YYDKDF (reference sequence). The CDR3 length is 20 residues. Written as DNA, the CDR3 is TGTGCCACCAGCAGAGATGGCGGCAGGGGGCCTTCATATAGCAATCAGCCCCAGCATTTT. Protein product: CATSRDGGRGPSYSNQPQHF.

On this clonotype itself: One end of the junction is discordant with germline, which a read error may explain. The chain is built from TRBV7-7 and TRBJ2-7, with TRBD1 matching over 7 bases. Germline CDR1 is SSHAT and CDR2 is FNYEAQ (reference sequence). There are 15 residues in the CDR3. The CDR3 loop is CASSLGTGVAYEQYF. Written as DNA, the CDR3 is TGTGCTAGCAGCTTAGGCACAGGGGTGGCCTACGAGCAGTACTTC.

This chain joins TRBV5-1 and TRBJ2-1; 10 bases agree with TRBD2. The CDR3 runs 16 residues. Trimming at V came to 4 bases and at J to 8 bases, leaving 12 bases not matched to a gene. Germline values: CDR1 SGHRS, CDR2 YFSETQ. The CDR3 DNA is TGCGCCAGCAGCCTATGGACTAGCGGAGGGGGTGATGAGCAGTTCTTC. This codes for CASSLWTSGGGDEQFF.

This clonotype was detected many times. V gene TRBV29-1 combines with J gene TRBJ2-7, with unresolved D. From germline, CDR1 is SQVTM and CDR2 ANQGSEA. With 4 bases removed from V and 3 bases from J, the gap between germline ends came to 13 bases. The CDR3 sequence is 13 residues long. As DNA, the CDR3 is TGCAGCGTTGCGTCGTCAAGCCTCTACGAGCAGTACTTC. Residues: CSVASSSLYEQYF.

This chain uses TRBV5-1 with TRBJ1-2; D gene ambiguous. V dropped 1 base and J dropped 8 bases, with 18 bases sitting between them. Germline V gene sequence: CDR1 SGHRS, CDR2 YFSETQ. The CDR3 is made up of 15 amino acids. The CDR3 DNA reads TGCGCCAGCAGCTTGTTTGCAGGCATCGAGGAGGGCTACACCTTC. Its protein product is CASSLFAGIEEGYTF.